This TCR beta chain was captured by sequencing in a study of cytomegalovirus exposure and HLA in healthy donors. Overall study results and limits: Reported performance of the classifier showed diagnosis of cytomegalovirus status with high specificity and sensitivity. The investigators catalogued 150 to 200 TCR beta chains as cytomegalovirus-associated.

The table came from immunoSEQ multiplex PCR; TCRdb's copy has only in-frame clones and leaves some out. Among 150,000 to 250,000 clones listed, about 81% were seen once. CDR1 is SNHLY, CDR2 FYNNEI, per germline. This CDR3 is 15 amino acids long. J lost 1 base, V lost 4 bases, and 3 bases had no gene match. In its sample, this clone was seen once. Its specificity is unknown. The receptor was isolated from a woman aged 25 to 39 in good health and CMV-seronegative. The V and J genes are TRBV2 and TRBJ2-7; 11 positions match TRBD1. Material: PBMCs. DNA for the CDR3: TGTGCCAGCAGTGGGGACAGGGGGTTTTCCTACGAGCAGTACTTC. Translating gives CASSGDRGFSYEQYF. The full variable domain, rest sourced from reference TRBV2 and TRBJ2-7, is EPEVTQTPSHQVTQMGQEVILRCVPISNHLYFYWYRQILGQKVEFLVSFYNNEISEKSEIFDDQFSVERPDGSNFTLKIRSTKLEDSAMYFCASSGDRGFSYEQYFGPGTRLTVT.